These T cell receptor beta chains were read from a single sample in a study of response to subunit inactivated influenza vaccine. From the RT-PCR reads, TCRdb called clonotypes with MiXCR, one entry per CDR3 protein. The data contain hundreds of thousands of distinct CDR3 sequences, 14% of them singletons. The sample in question was PBMCs from blood, obtained about 14 days before vaccination. Receptor source: a man aged 45-60 years who received an inactivated influenza vaccine. Each CDR3 is given with its conserved first and last residue. The D gene is left open where the match is weak. Size is stated for part of the rows, as once, few or many counts, or as a class when the clone is expanded.

size | J | V | D | DNA | CDR3
NA | TRBJ2-5 | TRBV28 | NA | TGTGCCAGCAGTTTATCAGGGGCGGAGACCCAGTACTTC | CASSLSGAETQYF
NA | TRBJ2-3 | TRBV11-2 | NA | TGTGCCAGCAGCTTAGTTTTTCGAGATACGCAGTATTTT | CASSLVFRDTQYF
NA | TRBJ2-7 | TRBV20-1 | TRBD1 | TGCAGTGCTAGGGACAGGGGGCTTTACGAGCACTACTTC | CSARDRGLYEHYF
few | TRBJ2-7 | TRBV20-1 | NA | TGCAGTGCTCGGAACTCCCGGAGGGAAATTCTCTACGAGCAGTACTTC | CSARNSRREILYEQYF
few | TRBJ2-4 | TRBV29-1 | TRBD2 | TGCAGCGTTTCACTAGCGGGGGGGCCTGGCATTCAGTACTTC | CSVSLAGGPGIQYF
few | TRBJ1-6 | TRBV20-1 | NA | TGCAGTGCTAGTGATACAGGGAATAATTCACCCCTCCACTTT | CSASDTGNNSPLHF
NA | TRBJ1-5 | TRBV12-3/TRBV12-4 | NA | TGTGCCAGCAGTTTACTGGGGGCGCCGGGCAATCAGCCCCAGCATTTT | CASSLLGAPGNQPQHF
NA | TRBJ2-5 | TRBV7-2 | NA | TGTGCCAGCAGGGGCGGACAGTCCAAGGTCCAAGAGACCCAGTACTTC | CASRGGQSKVQETQYF
many | TRBJ1-5 | TRBV4-1 | TRBD1 | TGCGCCAGCAGCCCCACAGGGGGTGGCAATCAGCCCCAGCATTTT | CASSPTGGGNQPQHF
few | TRBJ2-3 | TRBV11-2 | NA | TGTGCCAGCAGCTTACAACCAACCTCTCGCACAGATACGCAGTATTTT | CASSLQPTSRTDTQYF
NA | TRBJ1-1 | TRBV29-1 | TRBD1 | TGCAGCGTTGAATTACAGGGGCCTGAAGCTTTCTTT | CSVELQGPEAFF
few | TRBJ2-7 | TRBV7-8 | TRBD1 | TGTGCCAGCAGCTTAGACAGGGGGGTCTACGAGCAGTACTTC | CASSLDRGVYEQYF
few | TRBJ2-5 | TRBV5-1 | TRBD2 | TGCGCCAGGCCTACCGTACCCGGGACTAGTTTGTCGGAGACCCAGTACTTC | CARPTVPGTSLSETQYF
few | TRBJ1-2 | TRBV6-2/TRBV6-3 | NA | TGTGCCAGCACTGTGGTAGCCGGCGGGGGCCTCGGGCCTAACTATGGCTACACCTTC | CASTVVAGGGLGPNYGYTF
few | TRBJ2-5 | TRBV5-1 | NA | TGCGCCAGCAGCTCCACCAGATCCCAAGAGACCCAGTACTTC | CASSSTRSQETQYF
few | TRBJ2-7 | TRBV29-1 | NA | TGCAGCGTTAGGCTAGTCGAAGACTACGAGCAGTACTTC | CSVRLVEDYEQYF
NA | TRBJ2-7 | TRBV18 | NA | TGTGCCAGCTCAGAAGGGGTCCCCCCCTACGAGCAGTACTTC | CASSEGVPPYEQYF
NA | TRBJ2-5 | TRBV6-2/TRBV6-3 | NA | TGTGCCAGCAGTTACACCCCCTTGGGGACCCAGTACTTC | CASSYTPLGTQYF
NA | TRBJ2-3 | TRBV4-3 | TRBD2 | TGCGCCAGCAGCCAGACTAGCGGGGGGACCACAGATACGCAGTATTTT | CASSQTSGGTTDTQYF
NA | TRBJ2-7 | TRBV6-2/TRBV6-3 | NA | TGTGCCAGCAGCCACGCGGGACGTCCGAGCTCCTACGAGCAGTACTTC | CASSHAGRPSSYEQYF
NA | TRBJ2-3 | TRBV27 | TRBD2 | TGTGCCAGCAGTTATGCTAGCGGGCGTACAGATACGCAGTATTTT | CASSYASGRTDTQYF
NA | TRBJ2-7 | TRBV20-1 | NA | TGCAGTGCTACCGCCGGGGCCTACGAGCAGTACTTC | CSATAGAYEQYF
NA | TRBJ1-3 | TRBV15 | TRBD1 | TGTGCCACCAGCAGAGTAATCGGACAGGGGGTCTCTGGAAACACCATATATTTT | CATSRVIGQGVSGNTIYF
many | TRBJ2-1 | TRBV19 | NA | TGTGCCAGTAGTATAGTTACCGGGGGCAATGAGCAGTTCTTC | CASSIVTGGNEQFF
few | TRBJ2-3 | TRBV7-2 | TRBD2 | TGTGCCAGCAGCTCGGGGGGCGGACTAGCCACAGATACGCAGTATTTT | CASSSGGGLATDTQYF